These T cell receptor beta chains were read from a single sample in a study of CD8+ T cells in alopecia areata. The repertoire was sequenced with immunoSEQ multiplex PCR; TCRdb's copy has only in-frame clones and lacks some. Counted here are hundreds of thousands of clones, about 53% occurring once; the ten biggest clones make up less than 0.6%. The source was CD4+ T cells sorted from blood, collected at week 0. The origin of the receptors is a human donor with alopecia areata. Each CDR3 is given with its conserved first and last residue. The D gene is left open where the match is weak. The size entry is marked missing in some rows and otherwise reads once, few, many or a size class.

J gene: TRBJ2-2
D gene: TRBD2
clone size: NA
V gene: TRBV5-1
CDR3 DNA: TGCGCCAGCAGCCCCCTGGGCGGGAGGGCCCTCTCAGTTTCGAGTACCGGGGAGCTGTTTTTT
CDR3 protein: CASSPLGGRALSVSSTGELFF

J gene: TRBJ2-2
D gene: NA
clone size: NA
V gene: TRBV9
CDR3 DNA: TGTGCCAGCAGCGTAGAACTATACACCGGGGAGCTGTTTTTT
CDR3 protein: CASSVELYTGELFF

J gene: TRBJ2-7
D gene: NA
clone size: NA
V gene: TRBV2
CDR3 DNA: TGTGCCAGCAGGGTACAGGGAAATTCCTACGAGCAGTACTTC
CDR3 protein: CASRVQGNSYEQYF

J gene: TRBJ2-2
D gene: NA
clone size: few
V gene: TRBV2
CDR3 DNA: TGTGCCAGCAGGAGATACACCGGGGAGCTGTTTTTT
CDR3 protein: CASRRYTGELFF

J gene: TRBJ1-1
D gene: NA
clone size: NA
V gene: TRBV5-1
CDR3 DNA: TGCGCCAGCAGCTTGGACGGCGGCTTAAGTGAAGCTTTCTTT
CDR3 protein: CASSLDGGLSEAFF

J gene: TRBJ1-2
D gene: NA
clone size: NA
V gene: TRBV30
CDR3 DNA: TGTGCCTGGAGTGTATCCGGGAACTATGGCTACACCTTC
CDR3 protein: CAWSVSGNYGYTF

J gene: TRBJ1-2
D gene: NA
clone size: NA
V gene: TRBV4-1
CDR3 DNA: TGCGCCAGCAGCCAAGCTTTCTCGGAGGGCTATGGCTACACCTTC
CDR3 protein: CASSQAFSEGYGYTF

J gene: TRBJ2-3
D gene: NA
clone size: NA
V gene: TRBV6-6
CDR3 DNA: TGTGCCAGCAGTTACTCTCCGGATGATACGCAGTATTTT
CDR3 protein: CASSYSPDDTQYF

J gene: TRBJ2-7
D gene: NA
clone size: NA
V gene: TRBV30
CDR3 DNA: TGTGCCTGGAGCCGGGGGCGCAGCTCCTACGAGCAGTACTTC
CDR3 protein: CAWSRGRSSYEQYF

J gene: TRBJ2-3
D gene: NA
clone size: NA
V gene: TRBV5-1
CDR3 DNA: TGCGCCAGCAGCTTCGGTAAAAGGGGCCCGTATTTT
CDR3 protein: CASSFGKRGPYF

J gene: TRBJ1-4
D gene: TRBD1
clone size: NA
V gene: TRBV4-1
CDR3 DNA: TGCGCCAGCAGCCAAACAGGGGGGAATGAAAAACTGTTTTTT
CDR3 protein: CASSQTGGNEKLFF

J gene: TRBJ2-7
D gene: NA
clone size: NA
V gene: TRBV11-2
CDR3 DNA: TGTGCCAGCAGCTTAGATCTTGATCCACAGTACTTC
CDR3 protein: CASSLDLDPQYF

J gene: TRBJ1-2
D gene: TRBD1
clone size: NA
V gene: TRBV7-8
CDR3 DNA: TGTGCCAGCAGCGAGACAGGGAGGGATTATGGCTACACCTTC
CDR3 protein: CASSETGRDYGYTF

J gene: TRBJ1-2
D gene: TRBD1
clone size: few
V gene: TRBV27
CDR3 DNA: TGTGCCAGCAGTCGACAGGGAGGTAACTATGGCTACACCTTC
CDR3 protein: CASSRQGGNYGYTF

J gene: TRBJ2-7
D gene: NA
clone size: NA
V gene: TRBV6-1
CDR3 DNA: TGTGCCAGCATATGGGACATTGCCTACGAGCAGTACTTC
CDR3 protein: CASIWDIAYEQYF

J gene: TRBJ2-6
D gene: NA
clone size: NA
V gene: TRBV7-7
CDR3 DNA: TGTGCCAGCAGCTTAGAGGCCAGAAGCTCTGGGGCCAACGTCCTGACTTTC
CDR3 protein: CASSLEARSSGANVLTF

J gene: TRBJ1-1
D gene: NA
clone size: NA
V gene: TRBV5-1
CDR3 DNA: TGCGCCAGCAGCCAAAGACCTCGCGGGGGCACTGAAGCTTTCTTT
CDR3 protein: CASSQRPRGGTEAFF

J gene: TRBJ2-1
D gene: NA
clone size: once
V gene: TRBV29-1
CDR3 DNA: TGCAGCGCTAACGGGGGGCCTCTGGTAAATGAGCAGTTCTTC
CDR3 protein: CSANGGPLVNEQFF

J gene: TRBJ1-2
D gene: NA
clone size: NA
V gene: TRBV10-3
CDR3 DNA: TGTGCCATCAGCCAGGGATTAGGGGGCTACACCTTC
CDR3 protein: CAISQGLGGYTF

J gene: TRBJ2-1
D gene: TRBD2
clone size: few
V gene: TRBV4-1
CDR3 DNA: TGCGCCAGCAGCCCAACTAGCGGGAGGGAGTTCTTC
CDR3 protein: CASSPTSGREFF

J gene: TRBJ1-4
D gene: NA
clone size: NA
V gene: TRBV30
CDR3 DNA: TGTGCCTGGAGTGTACAGCAGGGAAATGAAAAACTGTTTTTT
CDR3 protein: CAWSVQQGNEKLFF

J gene: TRBJ2-7
D gene: TRBD2
clone size: few
V gene: TRBV5-1
CDR3 DNA: TGCGCCAGCAAAAGCGGGGGCCCATCCTACGAGCAGTACTTC
CDR3 protein: CASKSGGPSYEQYF

J gene: TRBJ1-4
D gene: NA
clone size: many
V gene: TRBV4-1
CDR3 DNA: TGCGCCAGCAGCCAAGAATCTCTCGACTCAGAACTGTTTTTT
CDR3 protein: CASSQESLDSELFF

J gene: TRBJ2-3
D gene: TRBD1
clone size: NA
V gene: TRBV29-1
CDR3 DNA: TGCAGCGTAGACACGGGACAGATTAGCACAGATACGCAGTATTTT
CDR3 protein: CSVDTGQISTDTQYF

J gene: TRBJ1-4
D gene: TRBD1
clone size: few
V gene: TRBV7-9
CDR3 DNA: TGTGCCAGCAGCCCAGGGGGCGAAAAACTGTTTTTT
CDR3 protein: CASSPGGEKLFF

J gene: TRBJ2-7
D gene: TRBD1
clone size: NA
V gene: TRBV7-9
CDR3 DNA: TGTGCCAGCAGCTTACACGGGACAGGGGACTACGAGCAGTACTTC
CDR3 protein: CASSLHGTGDYEQYF

J gene: TRBJ2-7
D gene: NA
clone size: NA
V gene: TRBV5-1
CDR3 DNA: TGCGCCAGCAGCCCTAGGACTGGATCCTACGAGCAGTACTTC
CDR3 protein: CASSPRTGSYEQYF

J gene: TRBJ1-5
D gene: TRBD1
clone size: NA
V gene: TRBV6-6
CDR3 DNA: TGTGCCAGCAGGAACAGGGGGAATCAGCCCCAGCATTTT
CDR3 protein: CASRNRGNQPQHF

J gene: TRBJ2-5
D gene: TRBD1
clone size: once
V gene: TRBV11-1
CDR3 DNA: TGTGCCAGCAGCAGAGGGGACAGTCAAGAGACCCAGTACTTC
CDR3 protein: CASSRGDSQETQYF

J gene: TRBJ1-1
D gene: NA
clone size: NA
V gene: TRBV19
CDR3 DNA: TGTGCCAGTAGTATGAACAGTAACACTGAAGCTTTCTTT
CDR3 protein: CASSMNSNTEAFF

J gene: TRBJ2-2
D gene: NA
clone size: few
V gene: TRBV29-1
CDR3 DNA: TGCAGCGTTGAAGGCAGCCGCACCGGGGAGCTGTTTTTT
CDR3 protein: CSVEGSRTGELFF

J gene: TRBJ2-2
D gene: TRBD2
clone size: NA
V gene: TRBV9
CDR3 DNA: TGTGCCAGCAGCGTTGTCGGGGGGATGAACACCGGGGAGCTGTTTTTT
CDR3 protein: CASSVVGGMNTGELFF

J gene: TRBJ2-3
D gene: NA
clone size: NA
V gene: TRBV7-2
CDR3 DNA: TGTGCCAGCAGCCAAGGACCCAACACAGATACGCAGTATTTT
CDR3 protein: CASSQGPNTDTQYF

J gene: TRBJ2-5
D gene: NA
clone size: few
V gene: TRBV2
CDR3 DNA: TGTGCCAGCTCCCCCGGCCGGGGGGCCTTAGGCCAAGAGACCCAGTACTTC
CDR3 protein: CASSPGRGALGQETQYF

J gene: TRBJ1-2
D gene: TRBD1
clone size: NA
V gene: TRBV6-6
CDR3 DNA: TGTGCCAGCAGAGAACCGGGACAGCGACCCTACACCTTC
CDR3 protein: CASREPGQRPYTF

J gene: TRBJ1-5
D gene: NA
clone size: NA
V gene: TRBV19
CDR3 DNA: TGTGCCAGTAGTACTTGGGGCGCCTATAGCAATCAGCCCCAGCATTTT
CDR3 protein: CASSTWGAYSNQPQHF

J gene: TRBJ2-1
D gene: NA
clone size: NA
V gene: TRBV13
CDR3 DNA: TGTGCCAGCAGCTCAGCAACCCCAACCGGGACGCCTAAGGGTGAGCAGTTCTTC
CDR3 protein: CASSSATPTGTPKGEQFF

J gene: TRBJ1-1
D gene: TRBD1
clone size: NA
V gene: TRBV2
CDR3 DNA: TGTGCCAGCAGTGAGAGGGACAGCCCTTCTGAAGCTTTCTTT
CDR3 protein: CASSERDSPSEAFF

J gene: TRBJ2-7
D gene: NA
clone size: NA
V gene: TRBV11-2
CDR3 DNA: TGTGCCAGCAGCGCGCTTCGGGGGCCACGTTACTCCTACGAGCAGTACTTC
CDR3 protein: CASSALRGPRYSYEQYF

J gene: TRBJ1-2
D gene: NA
clone size: NA
V gene: TRBV15
CDR3 DNA: TGTGCCACCAGCAGAGATAGGCTCAGGGGCCCTAACTATGGCTACACCTTC
CDR3 protein: CATSRDRLRGPNYGYTF

J gene: TRBJ2-1
D gene: NA
clone size: NA
V gene: TRBV29-1
CDR3 DNA: TGCAGCGTGGAAGGTCTCATCTTC
CDR3 protein: CSVEGLIF

J gene: TRBJ2-3
D gene: TRBD2
clone size: NA
V gene: TRBV27
CDR3 DNA: TGTGCCAGCAGTCCCCTTACAGCGGGGAACCAAGATACGCAGTATTTT
CDR3 protein: CASSPLTAGNQDTQYF

J gene: TRBJ2-2
D gene: NA
clone size: NA
V gene: TRBV9
CDR3 DNA: TGTGCCAGCAGCGCTAACTACCACGCCGGCACCGGGGAGCTGTTTTTT
CDR3 protein: CASSANYHAGTGELFF

J gene: TRBJ2-3
D gene: TRBD1
clone size: once
V gene: TRBV19
CDR3 DNA: TGTGCCAGTAGTTCCGACAGGGGGATCGTTTCAGATACGCAGTATTTT
CDR3 protein: CASSSDRGIVSDTQYF

J gene: TRBJ2-1
D gene: NA
clone size: NA
V gene: TRBV7-8
CDR3 DNA: TGTGCCAGCAGCTTAGTGGCTAGCTACAATGAGCAGTTCTTC
CDR3 protein: CASSLVASYNEQFF

J gene: TRBJ1-1
D gene: NA
clone size: NA
V gene: TRBV29-1
CDR3 DNA: TGCAGCGTTGAGATGAGGGCTCTCCACACTGAAGCTTTCTTT
CDR3 protein: CSVEMRALHTEAFF

J gene: TRBJ1-5
D gene: NA
clone size: NA
V gene: TRBV7-9
CDR3 DNA: TGTGCCAGCAGCTTAGACATTAGCAATCAGCCCCAGCATTTT
CDR3 protein: CASSLDISNQPQHF

J gene: TRBJ2-7
D gene: TRBD1
clone size: NA
V gene: TRBV29-1
CDR3 DNA: TGCAGCGTCCGGACAGGGCAATACGAGCAGTACTTC
CDR3 protein: CSVRTGQYEQYF

J gene: TRBJ2-3
D gene: TRBD2
clone size: few
V gene: TRBV7-9
CDR3 DNA: TGTGCCAGCAGCGCCTGGACTAGCGGGAGCACAGATACGCAGTATTTT
CDR3 protein: CASSAWTSGSTDTQYF

J gene: TRBJ1-4
D gene: TRBD1
clone size: NA
V gene: TRBV15
CDR3 DNA: TGTGCCACCAGCACGACGGGGATCAGGGGGCGTGATGAAAAACTGTTTTTT
CDR3 protein: CATSTTGIRGRDEKLFF

J gene: TRBJ2-3
D gene: NA
clone size: NA
V gene: TRBV30
CDR3 DNA: TGTGCCTGGAGTGCAGGGTACAGCCCAGATACGCAGTATTTT
CDR3 protein: CAWSAGYSPDTQYF

J gene: TRBJ1-5
D gene: NA
clone size: NA
V gene: TRBV25-1
CDR3 DNA: TGTGCCAGCAGTGAAAGGGGAGGGGACGGAGGTCAGCCCCAGCATTTT
CDR3 protein: CASSERGGDGGQPQHF

J gene: TRBJ2-1
D gene: TRBD2
clone size: NA
V gene: TRBV9
CDR3 DNA: TGTGCCAGCAGCGTAGCCGGGACTAGCTCCCACAATGAGCAGTTCTTC
CDR3 protein: CASSVAGTSSHNEQFF

J gene: TRBJ1-4
D gene: TRBD1
clone size: NA
V gene: TRBV2
CDR3 DNA: TGTGCCAGCGGACAGGGAAGAGCTAATGAAAAACTGTTTTTT
CDR3 protein: CASGQGRANEKLFF

J gene: TRBJ1-1
D gene: NA
clone size: few
V gene: TRBV5-1
CDR3 DNA: TGCGCCAGCAGCTTACAGGGGAACACTGAAGCTTTCTTT
CDR3 protein: CASSLQGNTEAFF

J gene: TRBJ1-2
D gene: NA
clone size: NA
V gene: TRBV7-2
CDR3 DNA: TGTGCCAGCAGCCCGCAGGGTCTTCGGTATGGCTACACCTTC
CDR3 protein: CASSPQGLRYGYTF

J gene: TRBJ2-4
D gene: TRBD2
clone size: NA
V gene: TRBV30
CDR3 DNA: TGTGCCTGGAGTACGGGGGGAGACATTCAGTACTTC
CDR3 protein: CAWSTGGDIQYF

J gene: TRBJ2-2
D gene: NA
clone size: NA
V gene: TRBV6-1
CDR3 DNA: TGTGCCAGCAGCCGACAGACCGGGGAGCTGTTTTTT
CDR3 protein: CASSRQTGELFF

J gene: TRBJ2-7
D gene: NA
clone size: few
V gene: TRBV5-1
CDR3 DNA: TGCGCCAGCAGCTTAGGAGGACAGCTCACGGACGAGCAGTACTTC
CDR3 protein: CASSLGGQLTDEQYF

J gene: TRBJ1-5
D gene: NA
clone size: few
V gene: TRBV19
CDR3 DNA: TGTGCCAGTAGTACACTCGTCAGGGGAGGCAATCAGCCCCAGCATTTT
CDR3 protein: CASSTLVRGGNQPQHF